This TCR beta chain was sequenced during a study of blood T cell repertoires in COVID-19. Only in-frame clones appear in the TCRdb table, and some are missing; sequencing was by immunoSEQ multiplex PCR. The data show 180,000 or so clones, with 60% to 85% seen just once and approximately 8.6% held by the top ten. V lost 5 bases, J lost 7 bases, and 4 bases stayed unmatched. This CDR3 is built from 13 residues. Germline values: CDR1 SGHRS, CDR2 YFSETQ. The source material was peripheral blood. The sequence was collected from a woman aged 45-65 years with active or convalescent COVID-19. The chain employs TRBV5-1 and TRBJ1-4; 8 bases are a match to TRBD1. CDR3 sequence reads: CASSGTGSEKLFF. CDR3 coding DNA: TGCGCCAGCAGTGGGACAGGTAGTGAAAAACTGTTTTTT.